This TCR beta chain stems from a study of T cells after posttransplantation cyclophosphamide. In its sample, this clone was seen once. The table came from immunoSEQ multiplex PCR; TCRdb's copy has only in-frame clones and leaves some out. The sample lists approximately 22,000 clones, approximately 70% occurring once. Germline CDR1 and CDR2: LNHDA and SQIVND (reference sequence). Trimming left V 5 bases short and J 2 bases short, with 11 bases between. CDR3 length equals 14 residues. The sequencing sample was made of memory CD4+ T cells sorted from PBMCs. This receptor was identified in a woman in her sixties or seventies in good health, CMV-negative, and a related stem cell transplant donor. This chain connects TRBV19 to TRBJ2-3; D possibly corresponds to TRBD2 (5 bases). CDR3 nucleotide sequence: TGTGCCAGTAGTCAAGGCCGGGACACAGATACGCAGTATTTT. Protein product: CASSQGRDTDTQYF.